This T cell receptor (beta chain) was found in a study of T cell responses to AZD1222 COVID-19 vaccine. General observations from the study: Clonal diversity was possibly underestimated; the donors were predominantly white British and more often female. Just a handful of AZD1222 recipients were seropositive at baseline.

The table came from immunoSEQ multiplex PCR; TCRdb's copy has only in-frame clones and leaves some out. The sample has 85,000 to 130,000 clones; roughly nine tenths are singletons. Details on this clone: What it binds is not known.

The V gene's germline CDR1 is LGHDT and CDR2 YNNKEL (reference sequence). Between the trimmed V and J ends, which lost 4 bases and 6 bases, there was a span of 12 bases. CDR3 length: 13 amino acids. The source was peripheral blood, collected on day 0 of AZD1222 vaccination. The chain couples TRBV3-1 (or the pseudogene TRBV3-2) to TRBJ1-2, with a tentative D call TRBD1 (6 bases). The source of this sequence is an adult in good health. The CDR3 reads CASSPRGADGYTF. CDR3 bases: TGTGCCAGCAGCCCTAGGGGGGCGGATGGCTACACCTTC.